This is a list of T cell receptor beta chains from one sample in a study of Ad26.COV2.S vaccination and SARS-CoV-2 variants. Method: immunoSEQ multiplex PCR; TCRdb's copy keeps in-frame clones and lacks some. The table has 350,000 to 500,000 clones, 90% seen once; the top ten hold roughly 3.9%. This material consisted of peripheral blood, taken in a trial of Ad26.COV2.S vaccine versus placebo. Receptors were obtained from a person between 18 and 60 years old who received the Ad26.COV2.S COVID-19 vaccine or a placebo. CDR3s include the opening cysteine and the closing phenylalanine or tryptophan. A D gene is named only where the DNA matches it firmly. Only some rows state a clone size, as once, few, many or a class for expanded clones.

>14|TRBD2|TRBJ2-7|TRBV19|-
TGTGCCAGTAGCCGACTAGCGGGATATGACGAGCAGTACTTC
CASSRLAGYDEQYF
>13|-|TRBJ2-7|TRBV7-2|-
TGTGCCAGCAAGGCCAAGGAGACCTACGAGCAGTACTTC
CASKAKETYEQYF
>15|TRBD1|TRBJ2-1|TRBV5-4|-
TGTGCCAGCAGCTTGCAAGGACAGGTTATCCATGAGCAGTTCTTC
CASSLQGQVIHEQFF
>14|TRBD1|TRBJ2-7|TRBV6-6|-
TGTGCCAGCAGTTACTCCCGGGACAGGGGGCTGACGTACTTC
CASSYSRDRGLTYF
>13|TRBD1|TRBJ1-2|TRBV7-9|-
TGTGCCAGCAGCTTAGGGACAGGGGAAGGCTACACCTTC
CASSLGTGEGYTF
>14|TRBD1|TRBJ2-7|TRBV7-6|-
TGTGCCAGCAGCGAAGGGACAGGGAGGAACGAGCAGTACTTC
CASSEGTGRNEQYF
>18|-|TRBJ1-3|TRBV18|-
TGTGCCAGCTCACCACCCCTGGGACCCAAAAGCTCTGGAAACACCATATATTTT
CASSPPLGPKSSGNTIYF
>14|-|TRBJ1-6|TRBV14|-
TGTGCCAGCAGCCAAGAATGGGGGCCGTCACCCCTCCACTTT
CASSQEWGPSPLHF
>16|TRBD2|TRBJ2-1|TRBV7-9|-
TGTGCCAGCAGCGCACCAAAGCGGGACCCCTACAATGAGCAGTTCTTC
CASSAPKRDPYNEQFF
>16|TRBD2|TRBJ2-1|TRBV6-6|-
TGTGCCAGCAAGGACTCTAGCGGGAGGACCTACAATGAGCAGTTCTTC
CASKDSSGRTYNEQFF
>15|-|TRBJ2-7|TRBV27|-
TGTGCCAGCAGTTTCAGGGGTCACAGCTCCTACGAGCAGTACTTC
CASSFRGHSSYEQYF
>17|TRBD1|TRBJ2-6|TRBV9|-
TGTGCCAGCAGCGGACGGACAGGGGGCTCTGGGGCCAACGTCCTGACTTTC
CASSGRTGGSGANVLTF
>16|TRBD1|TRBJ2-6|TRBV5-6|-
TGTGCCAGCAGCGGCGGGACAGGCTCTGGGGCCAACGTCCTGACTTTC
CASSGGTGSGANVLTF
>13|-|TRBJ1-1|TRBV10-3|few
TGTGCCGCCCGGCGGGTACGGAACACTGAAGCTTTCTTT
CAARRVRNTEAFF
>17|TRBD2|TRBJ2-7|TRBV30|-
TGTGCCTGGAGACTTCGCGGGGGACTAGCGACAACCTACGAGCAGTACTTC
CAWRLRGGLATTYEQYF
>12|-|TRBJ2-7|TRBV6-2/TRBV6-3|-
TGTGCCAGCAGCTCCTTTAGCAACGAGCAGTACTTC
CASSSFSNEQYF
>15|-|TRBJ2-2|TRBV2|-
TGTGCCAGCAGGGGACCGGGACTTGGCACCGGGGAGCTGTTTTTT
CASRGPGLGTGELFF
>12|-|TRBJ2-2|TRBV14|-
TGTGCCAGCAGCCAAAAAGCCACGGAGCTGTTTTTT
CASSQKATELFF
>14|-|TRBJ2-1|TRBV6-5|-
TGTGCCAGCACACCTGGACGGACAGATAATGAGCAGTTCTTC
CASTPGRTDNEQFF
>12|-|TRBJ2-7|TRBV5-6|-
TGTGCCAGCAGCTTGGTTGCCTACGAGCAGTACTTC
CASSLVAYEQYF
>16|TRBD1|TRBJ2-5|TRBV7-9|-
TGTGCCAGCAGCTCCCCCCCGGGACAGGCCCAAGAGACCCAGTACTTC
CASSSPPGQAQETQYF
>17|-|TRBJ2-7|TRBV6-4|-
TGTGCCAGCAGTGACTCGACCAGCGGCAAAAGCTCCTACGAGCAGTACTTC
CASSDSTSGKSSYEQYF
>16|-|TRBJ2-3|TRBV27|-
-
CASSLSLRLRTDTQYF
>13|TRBD2|TRBJ2-7|TRBV10-2|-
TGCGCCAGCCTAATAGCGGGAGGGTACGAGCAGTACTTC
CASLIAGGYEQYF
>14|-|TRBJ2-7|TRBV9|-
TGTGCCAGCAGCGTAGGGGGTTCCCCCTACGAGCAGTACTTC
CASSVGGSPYEQYF
>15|TRBD1|TRBJ2-7|TRBV6-2/TRBV6-3|-
TGTGCCAGCAGTGACGGGGACAGCCCTCATACCGAGCAGTACTTC
CASSDGDSPHTEQYF
>16|TRBD2|TRBJ2-1|TRBV9|-
TGTGCCAGCAGCTCTCGTACTAGCGCCCTAGGCGATGAGCAGTTCTTC
CASSSRTSALGDEQFF
>16|-|TRBJ1-1|TRBV19|-
TGTGCCAGTAGTGCAGCCCCGGGGGGCATGAACACTGAAGCTTTCTTT
CASSAAPGGMNTEAFF
>16|-|TRBJ2-1|TRBV9|-
TGTGCCAGCAGCGCTGACGACGCCCCCACCTACAATGAGCAGTTCTTC
CASSADDAPTYNEQFF
>12|-|TRBJ2-3|TRBV11-2|once
TGTGCCAGCAGACCCGACTCGCCTACGCAGTATTTT
CASRPDSPTQYF
>13|-|TRBJ2-7|TRBV28|-
TGTGCCAGCAGTTTAAGGGGTCTGTACGAGCAGTACTTC
CASSLRGLYEQYF
>15|-|TRBJ1-2|TRBV10-3|-
TGTGCCATCAGTGAGGGGGGGAGGAAGAACTATGGCTACACCTTC
CAISEGGRKNYGYTF
>15|-|TRBJ2-7|TRBV9|-
TGTGCCAGCAGCGTAGGGGGGGCCAATACCTACGAGCAGTACTTC
CASSVGGANTYEQYF